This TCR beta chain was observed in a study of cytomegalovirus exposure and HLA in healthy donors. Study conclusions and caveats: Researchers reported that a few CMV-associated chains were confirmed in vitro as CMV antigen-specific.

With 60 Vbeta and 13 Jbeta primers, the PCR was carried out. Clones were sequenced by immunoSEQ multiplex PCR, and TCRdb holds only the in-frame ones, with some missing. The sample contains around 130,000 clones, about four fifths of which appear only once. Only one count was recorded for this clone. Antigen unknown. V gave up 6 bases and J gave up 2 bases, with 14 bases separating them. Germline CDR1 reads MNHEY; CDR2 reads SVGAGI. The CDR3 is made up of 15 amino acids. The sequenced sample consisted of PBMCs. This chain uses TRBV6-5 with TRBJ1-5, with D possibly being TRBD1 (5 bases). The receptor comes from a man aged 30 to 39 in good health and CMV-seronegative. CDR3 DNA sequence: TGTGCCAGCAGAGAGACAGTACGGGGCAATCAGCCCCAGCATTTT. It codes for CASRETVRGNQPQHF.